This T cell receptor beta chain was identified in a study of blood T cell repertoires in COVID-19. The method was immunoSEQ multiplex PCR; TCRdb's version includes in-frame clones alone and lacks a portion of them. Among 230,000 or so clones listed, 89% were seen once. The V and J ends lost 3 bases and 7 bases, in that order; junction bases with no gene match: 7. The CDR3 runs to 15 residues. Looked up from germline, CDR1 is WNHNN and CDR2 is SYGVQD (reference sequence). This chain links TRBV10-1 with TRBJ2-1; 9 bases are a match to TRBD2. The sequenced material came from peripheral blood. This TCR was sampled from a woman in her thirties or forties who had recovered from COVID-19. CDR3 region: CASSESLAGRNEQFF. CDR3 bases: TGCGCCAGCAGTGAAAGTCTAGCGGGAAGGAATGAGCAGTTCTTC.